This paragraph covers one T cell receptor (beta chain) sequence. As yet, its antigen is unknown. Everyone who gave samples was a healthy Caucasian. Template switching created a universal primer site, and the cDNA included unique molecular identifiers. TCRdb re-derived calls from the 5' RACE reads in MiXCR, one entry per CDR3 protein. The sample gives 230,000 or so distinct CDR3 sequences, about 8% of which show up once; around 3% is in the top ten. The data were taken from a study of identical twins. General study points: Twin sharing of out-of-frame TCR alpha was underestimated by models in monozygotic pairs.

The CDR3 covers 13 residues. Germline assignment: CDR1 MNHEY and CDR2 SMNVEV (reference sequence). V lost 5 bases and J lost 3, with 10 bases in between. This sample was shared with a second study, whose subject was yellow fever vaccine responses in identical twins.

The TCR comes from a woman under 30 in good health. V is TRBV27 and J is TRBJ2-5, with a possible D match to TRBD2 (5 bases). Sequenced: CD8+ T cells sorted from blood. In nucleotides, the CDR3 is TGTGCCAGCAGTCGGGTCGGGGAAGAGACCCAGTACTTC. Its protein is CASSRVGEETQYF.